Presented here are 30 T cell receptor beta chains from one specimen sequenced in a study of OX40 agonist ivuxolimab in advanced cancers. Library prep was done by the immunoSEQ multiplex PCR assay. TCRdb mirrors the immuneACCESS table, restricted to in-frame sequences. Some clones are absent from its copies; in checked studies, under half trace to an unresolved V gene, and the reason for the others is unknown. The sample has 10,000 to 15,000 clones on record, roughly 81% of them singletons. The ten largest account for 11% to 15% of the sample. The specimen was CD4+ or CD8+ T cells sorted from blood, collected in a trial of the OX40 agonist ivuxolimab. All receptors derive from an adult with an advanced solid tumor such as melanoma, head and neck, liver or kidney cancer.

This rearrangement joins TRBV27 to TRBJ2-2; TRBD1 aligns across 10 bases. The V gene end was trimmed by 3 bases and the J gene end by 6 bases; junction bases not matched to a gene: 4. Germline V lookup: CDR1 MNHEY, CDR2 SMNVEV (reference sequence). The CDR3 sequence is 15 residues long. As DNA, the CDR3 is TGTGCCAGCAGTTTCGGGACAGGGGCACCCGGGGAGCTGTTTTTT. It yields the protein CASSFGTGAPGELFF.

The chain has TRBV7-3 and TRBJ2-7; D possibly corresponds to TRBD2 (6 bases). Per the germline V gene, CDR1 is SGHTA and CDR2 is FQGTGA. This CDR3 comprises 15 residues. Trimming pared 1 base from V and 6 bases from J, leaving 16 bases between. CDR3 in DNA: TGTGCCAGCAGCTTAAACCCGGGGGACCCCAGCGAGCAGTACTTC. This translates into CASSLNPGDPSEQYF.

This rearrangement joins TRBV7-9 to TRBJ2-3; 7 bases are shared with TRBD2. Germline CDR1 SEHNR, CDR2 FQNEAQ (reference sequence). The CDR3 spans 14 residues. With V trimmed by 4 bases and J by 3 bases, 4 bases remained unmatched. The CDR3 DNA is TGTGCCAGCAGCTCCTCAGCGGGAACAGATACGCAGTATTTT. It translates to CASSSSAGTDTQYF.

The rearrangement uses TRBV19 and TRBJ2-7; the D gene is possibly TRBD2 (6 bases). Trimming pared 5 bases from V and 1 base from J, leaving 12 bases between. The CDR3 is made up of 14 amino acids. Germline V lookup: CDR1 LNHDA, CDR2 SQIVND (reference sequence). The CDR3 DNA sequence: TGTGCCAGTAGTCCGTCTCGGGGGTCCTACGAGCAGTACTTC. Its protein is CASSPSRGSYEQYF.

This clone has only one observation. The V call is TRBV7-9, the J call TRBJ2-1, with 8 bases identical to TRBD1. The CDR3 contains 16 residues. V lost 5 bases, J lost 7 bases, and 13 bases stayed unmatched. Germline CDR1 and CDR2: SEHNR and FQNEAQ (reference sequence). CDR3 nucleotides: TGTGCCAGCAGCCACCGACAGGGGCGCTTTGAAAATGAGCAGTTCTTC. As protein: CASSHRQGRFENEQFF.

This clone has a handful of counts. The chain couples TRBV4-3 to TRBJ1-5; no definite D call. The V and J ends lost 0 bases and 0 bases respectively, with 15 bases between them. The germline V gene encodes CDR1 LGHNA and CDR2 YSLEER. The CDR3 sequence is 18 residues long. As DNA, the CDR3 is TGCGCCAGCAGCCAAGAGTCATACACCGGGATTAGCAATCAGCCCCAGCATTTT. Amino acids: CASSQESYTGISNQPQHF.

V and J are TRBV6-5 and TRBJ1-2; D not resolved. Trimming took 3 bases from V and 7 from J, leaving 15 bases between them. The CDR3 consists of 14 residues. Germline loops: CDR1 MNHEY, CDR2 SVGAGI. DNA of the CDR3: TGTGCCAGCAGTTATCGGGCCGAAGCTCGTGGCTACACCTTC. As protein: CASSYRAEARGYTF.

The chain joins TRBV28 to TRBJ2-5, with D perhaps matching TRBD2 (5 bases). In germline, CDR1 is MDHEN, CDR2 SYDVKM. CDR3 length: 13 residues. Deletions cut 3 bases from V and 5 bases from J, with 10 bases between. CDR3 region: CASSFEGVETQYF. The CDR3 DNA follows: TGTGCCAGCAGTTTTGAGGGAGTGGAGACCCAGTACTTC.

V is TRBV6-6 and J is TRBJ2-7; tentative D call: TRBD2 (7 bases). Germline CDR1 is MNHNY and CDR2 is SVGAGI (reference sequence). This CDR3 contains 14 residues. V lost 4 bases to trimming and J lost 4 bases, with 14 bases between them. As DNA, the CDR3 is TGTGCCAGCAGTTGGGGAGGGGGGGAGTACGAGCAGTACTTC. Translating gives CASSWGGGEYEQYF.

The rearrangement uses TRBV28 and TRBJ1-2; D is uncertain. The CDR3 runs 12 residues. CDR1 and CDR2 (germline): MDHEN, SYDVKM. V lost 8 bases and J lost 5, with 12 bases in between. This chain's CDR3 is CASSPNPYGYTF. The CDR3 coding sequence is TGTGCCAGCTCCCCTAACCCATATGGCTACACCTTC.

The chain carries TRBV4-1 and TRBJ1-5, with no clear D. This CDR3 comprises 15 residues. Germline CDR1 reads MGHRA; CDR2 reads YSYEKL. The ends were cut back, 0 bases at V and 3 bases at J, with 9 bases in the middle. CDR3 nucleotide sequence: TGCGCCAGCAGCCAAGATATTACAAACAATCAGCCCCAGCATTTT. Translation: CASSQDITNNQPQHF.

Concerning this clone: The identical CDR3 is also encoded by other nucleotide sequences in the sample. V gene TRBV27 combines with J gene TRBJ2-5; 14 nucleotides agree with TRBD2. CDR1 and CDR2 from the germline V gene are MNHEY and SMNVEV (reference sequence). The V gene end was trimmed by 4 bases and the J gene end by 5 bases; junction bases not matched to a gene: 6. There are 16 residues in the CDR3. The CDR3: CASSYLTSGGEETQYF. CDR3 in DNA: TGTGCCAGCAGTTATTTGACTAGCGGGGGGGAGGAGACCCAGTACTTC.

V is TRBV4-1 and J is TRBJ1-1; D is uncertain. Germline V gene sequence: CDR1 MGHRA, CDR2 YSYEKL. The V and J ends lost 1 base and 2 bases respectively, with 8 bases between them. There are 14 residues in the CDR3. Here the CDR3 DNA reads TGCGCCAGCAGCCAAGTATCAGGAAACACTGAAGCTTTCTTT. Protein product: CASSQVSGNTEAFF.

The gene calls are TRBV4-3 and TRBJ2-7; maybe TRBD2 (5 bases). This CDR3 spans 14 amino acids. Germline-derived CDR1 and CDR2 are LGHNA and YSLEER. With 0 bases removed from V and 3 bases from J, the gap between germline ends came to 9 bases. CDR3 amino acids: CASSQERANYEQYF. DNA of the CDR3: TGCGCCAGCAGCCAAGAGCGGGCCAACTACGAGCAGTACTTC.

This clone was observed a few times. This chain uses TRBV6-5 with TRBJ2-2; D unresolved. This CDR3 comprises 12 residues. Trimming removed 9 bases at V and 2 bases at J, with 7 bases between. Germline V gene data show CDR1 as MNHEY and CDR2 as SVGAGI. The CDR3 nucleotides read TGTGCCAGTTCCATCAACACCGGGGAGCTGTTTTTT. It encodes CASSINTGELFF.

The chain carries TRBV7-9 and TRBJ1-1; weak D call: TRBD1 (5 bases). This CDR3 is built from 16 residues. Between the trimmed V and J ends, which lost 5 bases and 4 bases, there was a span of 20 bases. The germline V gene has CDR1 SEHNR and CDR2 FQNEAQ (reference sequence). CDR3 region: CASSIRVGRAITEAFF. The CDR3 coding sequence is TGTGCCAGCAGCATTAGAGTTGGCAGGGCGATCACTGAAGCTTTCTTT.

J is TRBJ1-5 and V is TRBV7-9; D unclear. CDR3 size: 12 residues. Germline CDR1 is SEHNR and CDR2 is FQNEAQ (reference sequence). V lost 1 base and J 2 bases, leaving 0 bases between the germline ends. The CDR3 region has the DNA TGTGCCAGCAGCTTAGGCAATCAGCCCCAGCATTTT. This translates into CASSLGNQPQHF.

Only one count was recorded for this clone. The chain is built from TRBV7-8 and TRBJ2-4, with a weak D call TRBD2 (6 bases). Deletions cut 3 bases from V and 5 bases from J, with 8 bases between. The length of the CDR3 is 13 residues. Germline V gives CDR1 SGHVS, CDR2 FQNEAQ. CDR3 DNA sequence: TGTGCCAGCAGCTTCCTAGCGCAAAACATTCAGTACTTC. The encoded protein is CASSFLAQNIQYF.

The rearrangement uses TRBV7-9 and TRBJ2-7, with TRBD1 matching over 7 bases. V shed 5 bases, J shed 2 bases, and the junction held 3 bases outside the gene matches. From germline, CDR1 is SEHNR and CDR2 FQNEAQ (reference sequence). This CDR3 has 13 residues. CDR3 sequence reads: CASSGDSTYEQYF. DNA for the CDR3: TGTGCCAGCAGCGGGGACAGCACCTACGAGCAGTACTTC. The variable domain in full, completed from reference TRBV7-9 and TRBJ2-7, reads DTGVSQNPRHKITKRGQNVTFRCDPISEHNRLYWYRQTLGQGPEFLTYFQNEAQLEKSRLLSDRFSAERPKGSFSTLEIQRTEQGDSAMYLCASSGDSTYEQYFGPGTRLTVT.

The gene calls are TRBV9 and TRBJ1-5; D ambiguous. This CDR3 is 15 amino acids long. Deletions cut 0 bases from V and 3 bases from J, with 10 bases between. CDR1 SGDLS and CDR2 YYNGEE come from the germline V gene. The CDR3 DNA reads as TGTGCCAGCAGCGTAGGGGTCGGTATCAATCAGCCCCAGCATTTT. Its protein product is CASSVGVGINQPQHF.

The rearrangement links TRBV5-6 to TRBJ2-7; D unclear. This CDR3 spans 14 amino acids. V dropped 5 bases and J dropped 4 bases, with 16 bases sitting between them. CDR1 and CDR2 (germline): SGHDT, YYEEEE. The CDR3 DNA reads as TGTGCCAGCAGTCGAACGGGCAGGCCTTACGAGCAGTACTTC. It is translated as CASSRTGRPYEQYF.

The chain joins TRBV9 to TRBJ2-5; 7 nucleotides align to TRBD1. The junction had 8 bases not matched to a gene; V was cut back by 4 bases and J by 2 bases. Germline CDR1 and CDR2: SGDLS and YYNGEE. The CDR3 consists of 15 residues. The CDR3 here is CASSPEGQRQETQYF. CDR3 nucleotide sequence: TGTGCCAGCAGCCCAGAGGGACAGAGACAAGAGACCCAGTACTTC.

This chain links TRBV6-1 with TRBJ1-5; D remains ambiguous. Trimming left V 4 bases short and J 5 bases short, with 6 bases between. This CDR3 has 12 residues. CDR1 is MNHNS and CDR2 is SASEGT in the germline V gene. The CDR3 here is CASSGMYQPQHF. The CDR3 coding sequence is TGTGCCAGCAGTGGCATGTATCAGCCCCAGCATTTT.

The rearrangement links TRBV5-5 to TRBJ2-5; 16 bases are shared with TRBD2. The length of the CDR3 is 16 residues. Germline assignment: CDR1 SGHKS and CDR2 YYEKEE (reference sequence). V dropped 7 bases and J dropped 5; count of bases not matched to a gene: 8. This chain's CDR3 is CASGTSGRVVGETQYF. CDR3 coding DNA: TGTGCCAGCGGGACTAGCGGGAGGGTGGTTGGGGAGACCCAGTACTTC.

This clone was picked up one time. The rearrangement uses TRBV27 and TRBJ2-7; D is undetermined. The CDR3 runs 11 residues. Germline V gene lookup returns CDR1 MNHEY and CDR2 SMNVEV (reference sequence). The ends were cut back, 6 bases at V and 3 bases at J, with 6 bases in the middle. The CDR3 spells CASSWGYEQYF. As DNA, the CDR3 is TGTGCCAGCAGCTGGGGCTACGAGCAGTACTTC.

The gene calls are TRBV27 and TRBJ2-1; weak D call: TRBD2 (7 bases). V was pared by 0 bases and J by 4 bases, with 22 bases between. Germline V lookup: CDR1 MNHEY, CDR2 SMNVEV (reference sequence). This CDR3 is 19 amino acids long. DNA of the CDR3: TGTGCCAGCAGTTTATCGGGGGGGCGACGCAAGACTGGTTACAATGAGCAGTTCTTC. Its translation: CASSLSGGRRKTGYNEQFF.

The chain couples TRBV7-6 to TRBJ2-1; TRBD2 agrees at 9 bases. The junction had 10 bases not matched to a gene; V was cut back by 7 bases and J by 6 bases. Germline-derived CDR1 and CDR2 are SGHVS and FNYEAQ. CDR3 length: 15 amino acids. The CDR3 region has the DNA TGTGCCAGCACTTACCCAGCTAGCGGGACCAATGAGCAGTTCTTC. It yields the protein CASTYPASGTNEQFF.

Judged by abundance, this clone is medium-sized. This chain joins TRBV28 and TRBJ1-2; weak D call: TRBD1 (5 bases). V lost 1 base to trimming and J lost 6 bases, with 15 bases between them. CDR3 length: 15 amino acids. CDR1 is MDHEN, CDR2 SYDVKM, per germline. The CDR3 is CASSLSTGSGDGYTF. The CDR3 DNA follows: TGTGCCAGCAGTTTATCCACCGGGTCGGGGGATGGCTACACCTTC.

The chain is built from TRBV7-9 and TRBJ2-1, with 9 positions matching TRBD1. The germline gives CDR1 SEHNR, CDR2 FQNEAQ (reference sequence). The CDR3 sequence is 13 residues long. J lost 12 bases, V lost 6 bases, and 9 bases had no gene match. The CDR3 here is CASRGDRDERQFF. The CDR3 DNA follows: TGTGCCAGCAGGGGGGACAGGGACGAACGGCAGTTCTTC.

By share of the sample, this clone is large. This rearrangement joins TRBV6-1 to TRBJ2-1; D gene unclear. V lost 3 bases and J 9 bases, leaving 18 bases between the germline ends. Germline V gene data show CDR1 as MNHNS and CDR2 as SASEGT. There are 15 residues in the CDR3. The CDR3 DNA reads as TGTGCCAGCAGTGACCATACACTAAGCAGTAGTGAGCAGTTCTTC. Its protein product is CASSDHTLSSSEQFF.